This T cell receptor (beta chain) was profiled in a study of cytomegalovirus exposure and HLA in healthy donors. General observations from the study: Some V segments, TRBV6-2 and TRBV6-3 among them, were indistinguishable and were therefore excluded. Using the classifier, cytomegalovirus status was reportedly diagnosed with high specificity and sensitivity.

The sample holds one count of this clone. Its antigen is undetermined. The primer mix had 60 Vbeta and 13 Jbeta primers. Data came from immunoSEQ multiplex PCR; TCRdb stores just in-frame clones and leaves some out. The sample lists 150,000 to 200,000 clones; roughly 84% were seen once. The CDR3 length is 15 residues. J was trimmed by 3 bases and V by 4 bases; bases with no gene match: 8. The V gene's germline CDR1 is LGHNA and CDR2 YSLEER. The chain carries TRBV4-3 and TRBJ2-7; 8 nucleotides align to TRBD1. This clonotype was sampled from a male donor in good health and CMV-seronegative. Source material: PBMCs. The CDR3, as DNA: TGCGCCAGCAGCCGCACGACAGGGGCCCTCTACGAGCAGTACTTC. It codes for CASSRTTGALYEQYF.